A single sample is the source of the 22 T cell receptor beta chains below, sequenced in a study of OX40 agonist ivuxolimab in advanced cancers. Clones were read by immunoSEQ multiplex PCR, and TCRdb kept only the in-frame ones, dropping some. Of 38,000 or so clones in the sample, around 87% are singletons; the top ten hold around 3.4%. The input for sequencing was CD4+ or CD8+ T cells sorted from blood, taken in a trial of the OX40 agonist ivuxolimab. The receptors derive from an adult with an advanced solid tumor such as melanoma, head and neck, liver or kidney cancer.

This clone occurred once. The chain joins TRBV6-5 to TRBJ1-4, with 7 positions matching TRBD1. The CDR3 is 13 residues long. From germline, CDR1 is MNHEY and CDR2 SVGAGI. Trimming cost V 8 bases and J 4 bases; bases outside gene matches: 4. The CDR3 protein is CASRGTVNEKLFF. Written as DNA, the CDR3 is TGTGCCAGCCGAGGGACAGTTAATGAAAAACTGTTTTTT.

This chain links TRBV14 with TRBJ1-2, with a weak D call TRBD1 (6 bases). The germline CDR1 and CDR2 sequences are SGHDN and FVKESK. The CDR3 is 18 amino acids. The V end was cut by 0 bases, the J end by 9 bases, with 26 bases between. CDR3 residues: CASSQDGKSRRQEESYTF. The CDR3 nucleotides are TGTGCCAGCAGCCAAGATGGGAAGAGCCGACGACAGGAAGAAAGCTACACCTTC.

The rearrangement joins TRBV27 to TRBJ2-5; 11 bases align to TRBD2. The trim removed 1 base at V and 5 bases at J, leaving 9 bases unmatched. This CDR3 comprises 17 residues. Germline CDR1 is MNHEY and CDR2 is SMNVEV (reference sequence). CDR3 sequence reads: CASSLFLSASGGETQYF. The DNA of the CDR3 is TGTGCCAGCAGTTTATTCCTCTCGGCTAGCGGGGGGGAGACCCAGTACTTC.

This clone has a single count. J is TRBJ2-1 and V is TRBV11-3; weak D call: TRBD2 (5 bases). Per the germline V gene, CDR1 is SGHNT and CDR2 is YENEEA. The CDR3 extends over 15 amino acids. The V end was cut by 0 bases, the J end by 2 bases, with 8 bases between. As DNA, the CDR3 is TGTGCCAGCAGCTTAGAGGGAGTGGCCTACAATGAGCAGTTCTTC. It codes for CASSLEGVAYNEQFF.

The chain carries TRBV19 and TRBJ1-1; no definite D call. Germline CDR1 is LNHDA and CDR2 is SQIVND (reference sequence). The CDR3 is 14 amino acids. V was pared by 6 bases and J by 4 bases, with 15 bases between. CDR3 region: CASSKGRLGTEAFF. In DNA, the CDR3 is TGTGCCAGTAGCAAAGGGAGGTTGGGCACTGAAGCTTTCTTT.

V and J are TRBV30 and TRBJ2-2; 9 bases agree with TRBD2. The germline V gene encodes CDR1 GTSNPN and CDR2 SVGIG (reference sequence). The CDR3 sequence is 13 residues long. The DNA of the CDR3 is TGTGCGTTAGCGGGAGAGGTCACCGGGGAGCTGTTTTTT. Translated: CALAGEVTGELFF.

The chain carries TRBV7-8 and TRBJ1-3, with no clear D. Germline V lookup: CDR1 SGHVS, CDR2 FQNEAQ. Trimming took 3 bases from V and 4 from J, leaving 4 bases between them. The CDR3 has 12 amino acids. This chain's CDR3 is CASSLGGNTIYF. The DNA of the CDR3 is TGTGCCAGCAGCTTGGGGGGAAACACCATATATTTT.

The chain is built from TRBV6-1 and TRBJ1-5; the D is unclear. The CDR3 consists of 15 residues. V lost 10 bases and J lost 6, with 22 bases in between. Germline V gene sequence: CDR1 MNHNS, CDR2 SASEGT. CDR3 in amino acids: CATKPDEVAGQPQHF. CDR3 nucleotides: TGTGCCACCAAACCCGACGAGGTGGCTGGTCAGCCCCAGCATTTT.

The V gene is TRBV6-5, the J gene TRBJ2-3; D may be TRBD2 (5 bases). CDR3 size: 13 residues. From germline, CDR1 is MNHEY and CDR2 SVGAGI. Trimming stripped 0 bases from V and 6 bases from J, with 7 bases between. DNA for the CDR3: TGTGCCAGCAGTTACTCGAGGGCGGATACGCAGTATTTT. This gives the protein CASSYSRADTQYF.

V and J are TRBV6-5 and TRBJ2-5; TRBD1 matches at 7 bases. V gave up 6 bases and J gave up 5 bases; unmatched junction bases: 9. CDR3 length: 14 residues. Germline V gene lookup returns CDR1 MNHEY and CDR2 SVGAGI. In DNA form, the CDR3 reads TGTGCCAGCAGCCCGGGCTCAGGGGGTGAGACCCAGTACTTC. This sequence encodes CASSPGSGGETQYF.

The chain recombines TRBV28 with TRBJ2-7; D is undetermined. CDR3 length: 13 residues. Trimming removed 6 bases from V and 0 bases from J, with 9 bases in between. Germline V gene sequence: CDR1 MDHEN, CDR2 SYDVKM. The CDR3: CASRNPSSYEQYF. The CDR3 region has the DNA TGTGCCAGCAGGAACCCCTCCTCCTACGAGCAGTACTTC.

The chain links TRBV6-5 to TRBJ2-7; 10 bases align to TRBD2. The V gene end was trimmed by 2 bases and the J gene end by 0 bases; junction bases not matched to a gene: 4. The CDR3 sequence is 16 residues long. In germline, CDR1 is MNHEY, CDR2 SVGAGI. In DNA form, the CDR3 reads TGTGCCAGCAGTTACAGCGGGGGGGTGATCTCCTACGAGCAGTACTTC. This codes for CASSYSGGVISYEQYF.

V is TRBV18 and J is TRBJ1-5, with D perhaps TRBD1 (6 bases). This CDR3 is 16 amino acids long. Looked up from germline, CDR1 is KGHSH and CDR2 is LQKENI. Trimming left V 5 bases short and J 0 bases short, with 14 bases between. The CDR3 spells CASSDYRAGSNQPQHF. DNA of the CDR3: TGTGCCAGCTCAGACTACAGGGCGGGTAGCAATCAGCCCCAGCATTTT.

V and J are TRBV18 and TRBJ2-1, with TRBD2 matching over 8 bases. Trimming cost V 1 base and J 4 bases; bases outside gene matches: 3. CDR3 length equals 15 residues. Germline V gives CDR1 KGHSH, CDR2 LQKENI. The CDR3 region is CASSPQVAGYNEQFF. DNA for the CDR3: TGTGCCAGCTCACCACAAGTAGCGGGGTACAATGAGCAGTTCTTC.

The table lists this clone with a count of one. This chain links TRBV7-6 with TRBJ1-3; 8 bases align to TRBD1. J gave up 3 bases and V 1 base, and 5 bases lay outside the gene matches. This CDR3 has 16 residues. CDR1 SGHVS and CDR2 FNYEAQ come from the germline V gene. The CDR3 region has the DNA TGTGCCAGCAGCTTAGGGGCAGGGGGCGGTGGAAACACCATATATTTT. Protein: CASSLGAGGGGNTIYF.

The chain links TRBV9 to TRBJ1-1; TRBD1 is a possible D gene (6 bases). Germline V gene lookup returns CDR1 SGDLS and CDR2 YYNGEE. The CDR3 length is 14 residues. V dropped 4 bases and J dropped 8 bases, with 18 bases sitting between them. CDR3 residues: CASSRGGVAEEAFF. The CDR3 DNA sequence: TGTGCCAGCAGCCGGGGGGGCGTAGCAGAGGAAGCTTTCTTT.

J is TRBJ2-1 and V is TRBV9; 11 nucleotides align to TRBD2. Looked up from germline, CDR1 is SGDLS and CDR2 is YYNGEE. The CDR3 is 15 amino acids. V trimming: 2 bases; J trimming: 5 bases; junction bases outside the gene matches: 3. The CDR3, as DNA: TGTGCCAGCAGCGTGACTAGCGGGGCGAACAATGAGCAGTTCTTC. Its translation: CASSVTSGANNEQFF. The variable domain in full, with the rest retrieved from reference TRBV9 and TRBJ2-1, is DSGVTQTPKHLITATGQRVTLRCSPRSGDLSVYWYQQSLDQGLQFLIQYYNGEERAKGNILERFSAQQFPDLHSELNLSSLELGDSALYFCASSVTSGANNEQFFGPGTRLTVL.

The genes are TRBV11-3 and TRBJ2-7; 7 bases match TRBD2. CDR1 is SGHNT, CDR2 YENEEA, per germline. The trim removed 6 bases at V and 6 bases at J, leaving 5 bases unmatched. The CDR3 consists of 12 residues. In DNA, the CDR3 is TGTGCCAGCAGGAAGGGAGGGCTCGAGCAGTACTTC. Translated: CASRKGGLEQYF.

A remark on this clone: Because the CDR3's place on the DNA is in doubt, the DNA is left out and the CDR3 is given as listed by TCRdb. The CDR3 loop is CASSFGNGYEQYF. The rearrangement links TRBV28 to TRBJ2-7. CDR1 and CDR2 (germline): MDHEN, SYDVKM. The length of the CDR3 is 13 amino acids, counting both ends.

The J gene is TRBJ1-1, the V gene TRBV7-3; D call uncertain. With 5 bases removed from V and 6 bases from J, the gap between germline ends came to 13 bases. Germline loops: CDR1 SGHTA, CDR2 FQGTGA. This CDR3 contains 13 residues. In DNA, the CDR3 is TGTGCCAGCAGCGACGAAACGTCGGCTGAAGCTTTCTTT. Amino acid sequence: CASSDETSAEAFF.

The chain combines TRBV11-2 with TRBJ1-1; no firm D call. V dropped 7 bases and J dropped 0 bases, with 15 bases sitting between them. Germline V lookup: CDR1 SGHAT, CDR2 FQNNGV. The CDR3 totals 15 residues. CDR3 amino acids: CASTRGGSLNTEAFF. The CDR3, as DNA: TGTGCCAGCACCCGCGGCGGGTCCTTGAACACTGAAGCTTTCTTT.

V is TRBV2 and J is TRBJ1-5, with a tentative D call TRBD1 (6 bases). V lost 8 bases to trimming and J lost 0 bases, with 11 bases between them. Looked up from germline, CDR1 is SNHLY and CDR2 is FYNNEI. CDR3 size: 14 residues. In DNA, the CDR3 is TGTGCCAGCCAGGACAGCAATAGCAATCAGCCCCAGCATTTT. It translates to CASQDSNSNQPQHF.